The 10 T cell receptor beta chains presented below share a single source sample, sequenced in a study of beta chain features in type 1 diabetes. Broader study findings: All four CD4+ subsets of Type 1 diabetes patients contained TCRB CDR3s that were moderately but significantly shorter.

These receptors' antigens are unknown. The investigators reverse transcribed all of the isolated RNA, so they sequenced expressed TCRB transcripts. Sequencing was performed with immunoSEQ multiplex PCR; in TCRdb, only in-frame clones are kept and a portion is missing. Altogether around 150,000 clones are present, roughly 10% being singletons, with the ten largest covering roughly 0.7%. Specimen: central memory CD4+ T cells from blood. The receptors originated from a woman in her twenties or thirties with type 1 diabetes.

This clone occurred a few times. The chain combines TRBV29-1 with TRBJ1-5, with 7 positions matching TRBD1. Germline trimming cut 5 bases from V and 6 bases from J; bases unmatched to any gene: 10. The CDR3 loop spans 14 amino acids. Germline V lookup: CDR1 SQVTM, CDR2 ANQGSEA. In nucleotides, the CDR3 is TGCAGCGTTTCGACAGGGTCAAGCCTTCAGCCCCAGCATTTT. It encodes CSVSTGSSLQPQHF.

The chain combines TRBV29-1 with TRBJ1-2; D is ambiguous. Trimming removed 3 bases from V and 0 bases from J, with 11 bases in between. The V gene's germline CDR1 is SQVTM and CDR2 ANQGSEA. This CDR3 has 14 residues. The DNA for the CDR3 is TGCAGCGTTGATGGTTCCAACTCTAACTATGGCTACACCTTC. It codes for CSVDGSNSNYGYTF.

This chain connects TRBV25-1 to TRBJ2-7; 7 bases line up with TRBD1. Germline CDR1 reads MGHDK; CDR2 reads SYGVNS. With 4 bases clipped from V and 5 bases from J, the junction kept 8 bases outside the gene matches. The CDR3 runs to 14 residues. The CDR3 bases are TGTGCCAGCAGTGTAACAGGGGCAGGACACGAGCAGTACTTC. Its translation: CASSVTGAGHEQYF.

The chain couples TRBV5-1 to TRBJ2-5, with D perhaps TRBD2 (6 bases). V lost 5 bases and J 3 bases, leaving 11 bases between the germline ends. Germline V gives CDR1 SGHRS, CDR2 YFSETQ. This CDR3 is 13 amino acids long. CDR3 bases: TGCGCCAGCAGTCGGCAGCGGGAAGAGACCCAGTACTTC. As protein: CASSRQREETQYF.

The chain is built from TRBV7-2 and TRBJ1-3; D gene uncertain. Trimming took 6 bases from V and 5 from J, leaving 17 bases between them. This CDR3 is 15 amino acids long. CDR1 SGHTA and CDR2 FQGNSA come from the germline V gene. The CDR3 loop reads CASRPPDFDRNTIYF. CDR3 sequence (DNA): TGTGCCAGCAGGCCACCGGACTTCGACCGAAACACCATATATTTT. The variable domain in full, with the rest retrieved from reference TRBV7-2 and TRBJ1-3, is GAGVSQSPSNKVTEKGKDVELRCDPISGHTALYWYRQSLGQGLEFLIYFQGNSAPDKSGLPSDRFSAERTGGSVSTLTIQRTQQEDSAVYLCASRPPDFDRNTIYFGEGSWLTVV.

This clone occurred a few times. The chain joins TRBV29-1 to TRBJ2-7; 7 nucleotides align to TRBD1. CDR1 is SQVTM and CDR2 is ANQGSEA in the germline V gene. Trimming took 6 bases from V and 0 from J; bases not matched to a gene: 8. The CDR3 totals 14 residues. The CDR3 is CSVKTGTVSYEQYF. The CDR3 nucleotides read TGCAGCGTAAAAACCGGGACAGTCTCCTACGAGCAGTACTTC.

In its sample, this clone was seen a few times. This sequence joins TRBV5-6 and TRBJ2-7; 8 nucleotides match TRBD1. CDR1 SGHDT and CDR2 YYEEEE come from the germline V gene. The junction had 4 bases not matched to a gene; V was cut back by 2 bases and J by 6 bases. The CDR3 totals 13 residues. The CDR3 loop reads CASSLPQGGEQYF. The CDR3, as DNA: TGTGCCAGCAGCTTACCACAGGGGGGCGAGCAGTACTTC.

The chain recombines TRBV6-1 with TRBJ1-1; D gene ambiguous. V was pared by 8 bases and J by 1 base, with 11 bases between. This CDR3 is built from 13 residues. Germline V lookup: CDR1 MNHNS, CDR2 SASEGT. CDR3 amino acids: CASDQQRNTEAFF. CDR3 DNA sequence: TGTGCCAGCGACCAACAGAGGAACACTGAAGCTTTCTTT.

This clone showed up just a few times. This chain links TRBV13 with TRBJ2-7; D uncertain. Germline assignment: CDR1 PRHDT and CDR2 FYEKMQ (reference sequence). The CDR3 is made up of 14 amino acids. The V end was cut by 4 bases, the J end by 7 bases, with 17 bases between. The CDR3 DNA is TGTGCCAGCAGCTCACTTACCTCCTACCGAGAGCAGTACTTC. Translation gives CASSSLTSYREQYF.

The sample holds many counts of this clone. This sequence joins TRBV2 and TRBJ1-2; 8 bases match TRBD1. Unmatched junction bases numbered 8, after V lost 4 bases and J lost 4 bases. CDR1 SNHLY and CDR2 FYNNEI come from the germline V gene. This CDR3 has 15 amino acids. The CDR3 nucleotides read TGTGCCAGCAGTGGCGGACAGGGACGGTCCTATGGCTACACCTTC. Encoded protein: CASSGGQGRSYGYTF.